One sample yielded the 16 T cell receptor beta chains listed below, sequenced in a study of human T cells and chemical hapten exposure. TCRdb reanalysed the RACE reads using MiXCR and keeps one entry per CDR3 protein. The sample records about 120,000 distinct CDR3 sequences, about an eighth being singletons. Described time point: patch test 1, 2 weeks after DPC sensitization. Treatment denoted: therapeutic diphenylcyclopropenone sensitization with weekly scalp DPC. The sequenced sample was whole blood, obtained in connection with sensitization to the hapten diphenylcyclopropenone (DPC). The source is a man younger than 35 with alopecia areata. Some clones in this sample may be carry-over from other donors' samples.

The rearrangement uses TRBV12-3 or TRBV12-4 and TRBJ2-3; 7 nucleotides match TRBD1. The CDR3 spans 13 residues. Trimming cost V 3 bases and J 6 bases; bases outside gene matches: 3. CDR3 bases: TGTGCCAGCAGTTTCGGGACAGCCGATACGCAGTATTTT. It encodes CASSFGTADTQYF.

In this sample, this clonotype turned up many times. The CDR3: CASSSGQGPLMNTEAFF. CDR3 sequence (DNA): TGTGCCAGCAGTTCGGGACAGGGTCCCTTAATGAACACTGAAGCTTTCTTT. This chain uses TRBV12-3 or TRBV12-4 with TRBJ1-1, with 9 nucleotides matching TRBD1. The CDR3 is made up of 17 amino acids. Unmatched junction bases numbered 9, after V lost 4 bases and J lost 0 bases.

This clonotype was picked up a small number of times. This rearrangement joins TRBV20-1 to TRBJ1-2, with 9 bases matching TRBD1. The ends lost 7 bases at V and 3 bases at J; junction bases unmatched: 3. This CDR3 has 12 amino acids. Germline lookup yields CDR1 DFQATT and CDR2 SNEGSKA (reference sequence). CDR3 amino acids: CSVWTGDYGYTF. The CDR3 DNA sequence: TGCAGTGTCTGGACAGGGGACTATGGCTACACCTTC.

This clonotype was detected only a few times. DNA for the CDR3: TGTGCCACCAAGGACAGGCAGCTTAGAGACACTGAAGCTTTCTTT. It yields the protein CATKDRQLRDTEAFF. The V gene is TRBV10-3, the J gene TRBJ1-1; 7 nucleotides agree with TRBD1. Germline trimming cut 10 bases from V and 3 bases from J; bases unmatched to any gene: 14. CDR1 is ENHRY and CDR2 is SYGVKD in the germline V gene. The CDR3 is made up of 15 amino acids.

This clonotype was found a few times. J is TRBJ2-1 and V is TRBV12-3 or TRBV12-4; 11 bases are shared with TRBD2. Trimming cost V 7 bases and J 6 bases; bases outside gene matches: 8. This CDR3 has 15 residues. CDR3 protein: CASIPWGLAANEQFF. The DNA for the CDR3 is TGTGCCAGCATCCCCTGGGGACTAGCGGCCAATGAGCAGTTCTTC.

There are many counts of this clonotype. This chain links TRBV3-1 with TRBJ1-2; 11 nucleotides match TRBD1. Germline V gives CDR1 LGHDT, CDR2 YNNKEL (reference sequence). V lost 4 bases to trimming and J lost 5 bases; unmatched junction nucleotides: 3. The CDR3 consists of 14 residues. The CDR3 DNA is TGTGCCAGCAGCCCGGGACAGGGGGAGTATGGCTACACCTTC. The encoded protein is CASSPGQGEYGYTF.

This chain links TRBV7-3 with TRBJ2-1, with 9 bases lining up with TRBD2. Trimming took 4 bases from V and 3 from J; bases not matched to a gene: 7. Per germline, CDR1 SGHTA and CDR2 FQGTGA. This CDR3 has 16 amino acids. The chain's CDR3 is CASSSSSGARYNEQFF. The CDR3 DNA follows: TGTGCCAGCAGCTCATCTAGCGGGGCCCGCTACAATGAGCAGTTCTTC.

This clonotype was counted many times. The chain couples TRBV11-1 to TRBJ1-6; 9 nucleotides match TRBD1. Per germline, CDR1 SGHAT and CDR2 FQDESV (reference sequence). CDR3 length equals 15 residues. Trimming took 5 bases from V and 10 from J; bases not matched to a gene: 9. The chain's CDR3 is CASSGTGTGRSPLHF. For the CDR3, the DNA is TGTGCCAGCAGCGGTACCGGGACAGGGCGATCACCCCTCCACTTT.

CDR3 DNA sequence: TGTGCCAGCAGTTCACAAGGGGCGGGGTACACAGATACGCAGTATTTT. It yields the protein CASSSQGAGYTDTQYF. The chain uses TRBV7-3 and TRBJ2-3; possibly TRBD2 for D (6 bases). Trimming removed 6 bases from V and 2 bases from J, with 18 bases in between. The CDR3 extends over 16 amino acids. Germline assignment: CDR1 SGHTA and CDR2 FQGTGA.

The chain employs TRBV28 and TRBJ2-5; 11 nucleotides line up with TRBD2. CDR3 length equals 16 residues. The germline V gene encodes CDR1 MDHEN and CDR2 SYDVKM. Trimming took 3 bases from V and 1 from J; bases not matched to a gene: 4. The CDR3 DNA is TGTGCCAGCAGTTTCGCACTAGCGGGGGCCCAAGAGACCCAGTACTTC. Translating it yields CASSFALAGAQETQYF.

This clonotype has more than one count but fewer than ten. The chain combines TRBV5-1 with TRBJ2-1; D could derive from TRBD1 or TRBD2 (5 bases each). Trimming left V 3 bases short and J 0 bases short, with 10 bases between. Germline assignment: CDR1 SGHRS and CDR2 YFSETQ. CDR3 length: 15 amino acids. The chain's CDR3 is CASSWVGTSYNEQFF. The CDR3 coding sequence is TGCGCCAGCAGCTGGGTGGGGACCTCCTACAATGAGCAGTTCTTC.

The table lists this clonotype with a few counts. The chain carries TRBV29-1 and TRBJ1-5; 7 bases map to TRBD1. This CDR3 spans 14 amino acids. CDR1 SQVTM and CDR2 ANQGSEA come from the germline V gene. V lost 7 bases to trimming and J lost 1 base; unmatched junction nucleotides: 7. The CDR3, as DNA: TGCAGCGCATCGACAGGGAGGAGCAATCAGCCCCAGCATTTT. Protein product: CSASTGRSNQPQHF.

This clonotype was detected only a few times. V gene TRBV6-5 combines with J gene TRBJ2-3; 8 nucleotides line up with TRBD2. This CDR3 comprises 14 residues. V lost 6 bases to trimming and J lost 3 bases; unmatched junction nucleotides: 5. Per germline, CDR1 MNHEY and CDR2 SVGAGI. The chain's CDR3 is CASRAGLGTDTQYF. In DNA, the CDR3 is TGTGCCAGCAGGGCGGGACTAGGTACAGATACGCAGTATTTT.

A single count supports this clonotype. The chain links TRBV3-1 to TRBJ2-1; 7 bases line up with TRBD2. This CDR3 comprises 17 residues. J gave up 4 bases and V 3 bases, and 12 bases lay outside the gene matches. Per the germline V gene, CDR1 is LGHDT and CDR2 is YNNKEL (reference sequence). In DNA form, the CDR3 reads TGTGCCAGCAGCCAGCCCCGAGCGGGGCGTTCTTACAATGAGCAGTTCTTC. Translating gives CASSQPRAGRSYNEQFF.

This clonotype was found many times. The chain is built from TRBV28 and TRBJ1-5, with D unresolved. The germline V gene encodes CDR1 MDHEN and CDR2 SYDVKM. The CDR3 loop spans 14 amino acids. The V and J ends lost 2 bases and 0 bases respectively, with 5 bases between them. The CDR3 loop is CASSLGNSNQPQHF. The CDR3 coding sequence is TGTGCCAGCAGTTTAGGAAATAGCAATCAGCCCCAGCATTTT.

The chain carries TRBV6-5 and TRBJ1-1; the D gene is possibly TRBD1 (6 bases). The CDR3 contains 14 residues. The V and J ends lost 0 bases and 1 base respectively, with 6 bases between them. Germline CDR1 MNHEY, CDR2 SVGAGI. The CDR3 coding sequence is TGTGCCAGCAGTTACTCGACAGGGAACACTGAAGCTTTCTTT. Translating it yields CASSYSTGNTEAFF.